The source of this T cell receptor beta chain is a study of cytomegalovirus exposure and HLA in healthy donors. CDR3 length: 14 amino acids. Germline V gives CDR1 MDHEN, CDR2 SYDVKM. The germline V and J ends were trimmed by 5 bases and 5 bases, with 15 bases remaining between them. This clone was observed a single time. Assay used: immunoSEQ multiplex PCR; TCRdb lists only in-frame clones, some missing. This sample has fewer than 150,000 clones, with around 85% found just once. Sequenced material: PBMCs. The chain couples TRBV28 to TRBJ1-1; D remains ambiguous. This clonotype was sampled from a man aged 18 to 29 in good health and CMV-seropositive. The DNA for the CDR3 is TGTGCCAGCAGTCCTCCGGACCCGGGAACTGAAGCTTTCTTT. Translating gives CASSPPDPGTEAFF. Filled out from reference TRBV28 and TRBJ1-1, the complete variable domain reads DVKVTQSSRYLVKRTGEKVFLECVQDMDHENMFWYRQDPGLGLRLIYFSYDVKMKEKGDIPEGYSVSREKKERFSLILESASTNQTSMYLCASSPPDPGTEAFFGQGTRLTVV.